This T cell receptor (beta chain) is from a study of T cells in women clearing cervical HPV infection. About this clone itself: The DNA ends 3 residues before the CDR3 does, and the rest of the CDR3 is filled in from the germline J gene.

J lost 8 bases, V lost 6 bases, and 8 bases had no gene match. Germline values: CDR1 KGHSH, CDR2 LQKENI. The CDR3 runs 14 residues. Measured with immunoSEQ multiplex PCR; TCRdb has only the in-frame clones, and not every one. The listing contains under 30,000 clones. J is TRBJ1-4 and V is TRBV18, with 8 positions matching TRBD1. This clonotype was sampled from a woman between 18 and 70 years old with a cervical HPV16 infection that either progressed to CIN3+ or cleared (not recorded which). Sequencing was carried out using blood buffy coat. The CDR3 sequence: CASSPGQGSEKLFF. CDR3 DNA (partial): TGTGCCAGCTCTCCCGGACAGGGTTCGGAAAAA.